This TCR beta chain was recorded in a study of CD8+CD57+ T cells in acquired aplastic anemia. CD8+CD57+ cell expansion had been shown by flow cytometry in patients chosen for sequencing. Findings of the study overall: Patients and controls were not found to differ significantly in CD8+ Simpson's diversity.

This clonotype was seen at least ten times. Its cognate antigen is unknown. The CDR3 is 13 amino acids. Germline V CDR1 and CDR2: WNHNN, SYGVQD (reference sequence). The V gene lost 7 bases and the J gene lost 0 bases, with 10 bases spanning the gap. Genomic DNA served as template for TCR beta VDJ and CDR3 profiling. Each CDR3 protein gets one entry after TCRdb re-called the reads with MiXCR. The sample holds some 200,000 distinct CDR3 sequences, approximately 48% seen once. This receptor was identified in a human donor with aplastic anemia. Material for sequencing was sorted CD4+, CD8+, or CD8+CD57+ T cells (not recorded which) from PBMCs. This chain connects TRBV10-1 to TRBJ2-7; D uncertain. As DNA, the CDR3 is TGCGCCAGCAAAGGTTCCCCCTCCTACGAGCAGTACTTC. It is translated as CASKGSPSYEQYF.